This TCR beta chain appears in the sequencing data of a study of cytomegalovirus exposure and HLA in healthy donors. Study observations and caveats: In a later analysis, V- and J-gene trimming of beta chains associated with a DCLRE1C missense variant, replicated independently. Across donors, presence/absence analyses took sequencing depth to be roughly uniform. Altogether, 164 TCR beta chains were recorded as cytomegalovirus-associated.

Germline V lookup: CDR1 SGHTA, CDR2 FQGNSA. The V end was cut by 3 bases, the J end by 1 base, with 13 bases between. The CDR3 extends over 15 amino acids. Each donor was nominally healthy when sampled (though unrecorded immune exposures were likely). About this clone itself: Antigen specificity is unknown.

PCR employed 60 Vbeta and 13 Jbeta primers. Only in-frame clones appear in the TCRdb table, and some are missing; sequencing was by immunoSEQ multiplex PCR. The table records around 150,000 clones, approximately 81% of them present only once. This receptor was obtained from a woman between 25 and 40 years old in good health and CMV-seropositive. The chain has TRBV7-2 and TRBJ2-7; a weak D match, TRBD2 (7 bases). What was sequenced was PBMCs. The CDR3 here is CASSFGGAGSYEQYF. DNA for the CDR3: TGTGCCAGCAGCTTTGGGGGGGCTGGGTCCTACGAGCAGTACTTC.